The sequence of this T cell receptor beta chain was determined in a study of shared clonotypes between healthy human individuals. Splitting of each subset's genomic DNA was done evenly across several immunoSEQ plates. PCR replicates from unsorted PBMC used 300 ng DNA, and this amount was some 30,000 T cell genomes. The sequenced material, unsorted PBMC DNA, was run on ten immunoSEQ deep assay plates. Assay used: immunoSEQ multiplex PCR; TCRdb lists only in-frame clones, some missing. The sample lists about 530,000 clones, over 75% occurring once. The donors were all Caucasian adults (living in Nashville, Tennessee). With 8 bases removed from V and 2 bases from J, the gap between germline ends came to 19 bases. This CDR3 region has 16 residues. CDR1 and CDR2 (germline): MDHEN, SYDVKM.

This receptor was taken from a woman aged 35 to 49 in good health. Some clones in this sample may be carry-over from other donors' samples. Sequencing was carried out using PBMCs. J is TRBJ1-5 and V is TRBV28; tentatively, D is TRBD1 (5 bases). Here the CDR3 reads CASLRTRARGNQPQHF. CDR3 DNA sequence: TGTGCCAGCCTCCGTACCAGGGCGAGGGGCAATCAGCCCCAGCATTTT.